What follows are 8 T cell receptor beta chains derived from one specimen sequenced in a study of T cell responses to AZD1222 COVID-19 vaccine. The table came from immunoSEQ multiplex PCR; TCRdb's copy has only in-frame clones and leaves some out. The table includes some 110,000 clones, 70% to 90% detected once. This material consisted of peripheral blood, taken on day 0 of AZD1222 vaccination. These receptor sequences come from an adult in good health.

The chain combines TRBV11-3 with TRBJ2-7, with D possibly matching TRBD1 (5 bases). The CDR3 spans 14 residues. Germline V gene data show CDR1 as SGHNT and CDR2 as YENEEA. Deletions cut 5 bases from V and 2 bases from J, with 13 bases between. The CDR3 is CASSTKDIPYEQYF. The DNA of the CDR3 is TGTGCCAGCAGCACCAAGGACATTCCCTACGAGCAGTACTTC.

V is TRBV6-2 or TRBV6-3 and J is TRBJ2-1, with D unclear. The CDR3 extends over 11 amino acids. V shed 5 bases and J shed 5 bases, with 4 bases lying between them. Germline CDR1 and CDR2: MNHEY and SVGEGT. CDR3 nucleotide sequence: TGTGCCAGCAGTACTAACAATGAGCAGTTCTTC. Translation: CASSTNNEQFF.

CDR3 bases: TGTGCTAGTGGCCAATCGCCACCCTTCAGGACCGTTTTAGGCTCTTATGGCTACACCTTC. This translates into CASGQSPPFRTVLGSYGYTF. V and J are TRBV12-5 and TRBJ1-2; no definite D call. Germline V gene data show CDR1 as LGHNT and CDR2 as FRNRAP. The CDR3 extends over 20 amino acids. V dropped 6 bases and J dropped 5 bases, with 34 bases sitting between them. Full variable domain (outside the CDR3, taken from reference TRBV12-5 and TRBJ1-2): DARVTQTPRHKVTEMGQEVTMRCQPILGHNTVFWYRQTMMQGLELLAYFRNRAPLDDSGMPKDRFSAEMPDATLATLKIQPSEPRDSAVYFCASGQSPPFRTVLGSYGYTFGSGTRLTVV.

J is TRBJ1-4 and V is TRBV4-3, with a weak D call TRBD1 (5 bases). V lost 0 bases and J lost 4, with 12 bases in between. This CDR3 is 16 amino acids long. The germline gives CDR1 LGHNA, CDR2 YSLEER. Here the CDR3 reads CASSQDETGVNEKLFF. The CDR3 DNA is TGCGCCAGCAGCCAAGATGAAACAGGCGTTAATGAAAAACTGTTTTTT.

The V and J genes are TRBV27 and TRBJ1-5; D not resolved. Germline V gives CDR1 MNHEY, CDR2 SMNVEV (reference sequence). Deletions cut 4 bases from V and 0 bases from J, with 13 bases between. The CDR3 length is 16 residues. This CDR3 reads CASSYMSGSSNQPQHF. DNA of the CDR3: TGTGCCAGCAGTTATATGAGTGGGTCTAGCAATCAGCCCCAGCATTTT.

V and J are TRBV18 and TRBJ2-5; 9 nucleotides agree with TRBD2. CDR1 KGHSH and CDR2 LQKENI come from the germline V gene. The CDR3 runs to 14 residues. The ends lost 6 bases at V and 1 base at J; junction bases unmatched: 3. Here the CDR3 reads CASSLTSGQETQYF. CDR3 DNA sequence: TGTGCCAGCTCGCTGACTAGCGGCCAAGAGACCCAGTACTTC.

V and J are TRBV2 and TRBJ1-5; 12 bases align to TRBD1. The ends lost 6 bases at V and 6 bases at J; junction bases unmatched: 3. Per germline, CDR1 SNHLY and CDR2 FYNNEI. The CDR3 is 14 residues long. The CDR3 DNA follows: TGTGCCAGCAGGGGGGACAGGGGGCGTCAGCCCCAGCATTTT. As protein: CASRGDRGRQPQHF.

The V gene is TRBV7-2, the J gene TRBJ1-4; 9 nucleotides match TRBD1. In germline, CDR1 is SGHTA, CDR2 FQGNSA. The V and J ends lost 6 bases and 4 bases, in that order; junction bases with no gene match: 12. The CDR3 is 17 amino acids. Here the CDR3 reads CASSSRQGGRINEKLFF. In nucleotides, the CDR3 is TGTGCCAGCAGTTCCCGACAGGGGGGCAGGATTAATGAAAAACTGTTTTTT.